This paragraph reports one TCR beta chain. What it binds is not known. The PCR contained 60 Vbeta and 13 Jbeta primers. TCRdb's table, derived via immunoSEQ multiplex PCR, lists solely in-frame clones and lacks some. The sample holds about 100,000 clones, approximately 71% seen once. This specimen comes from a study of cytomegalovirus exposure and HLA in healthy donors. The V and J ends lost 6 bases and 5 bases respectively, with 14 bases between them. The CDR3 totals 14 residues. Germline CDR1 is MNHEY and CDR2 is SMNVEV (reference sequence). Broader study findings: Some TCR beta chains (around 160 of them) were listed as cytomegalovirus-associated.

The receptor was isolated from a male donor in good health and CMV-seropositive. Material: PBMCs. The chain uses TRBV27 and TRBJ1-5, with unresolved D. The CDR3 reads CASRTEGRHQPQHF. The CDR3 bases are TGTGCCAGCAGAACGGAGGGCAGGCATCAGCCCCAGCATTTT.